The 18 T cell receptor beta chains presented below share a single source sample, sequenced in a study of breast tumors, draining lymph nodes, adjacent tissues. The lymph nodes were axillary draining lymph nodes from breast cancer patients. TCRdb reanalysed the multiplex PCR reads using MiXCR and keeps one entry per CDR3 protein. Found here are about 200,000 distinct CDR3 sequences, 34% of them singletons; the top ten hold about 3.9%. Specimen: axillary lymph node tissue. Source of these receptors: a female donor with breast cancer. Some clones in this sample may be carry-over from other donors' samples.

The chain links TRBV20-1 to TRBJ1-2, with 12 bases matching TRBD1. Germline-derived CDR1 and CDR2 are DFQATT and SNEGSKA (reference sequence). CDR3 length equals 19 residues. The CDR3 region is CSLTGTGGNCCWGTVGYTF. The DNA for the CDR3 is TGCAGCCTGACTGGGACAGGGGGCAATTGCTGCTGGGGGACAGTCGGCTACACCTTC.

This clonotype was counted at least ten times. This chain joins TRBV7-9 and TRBJ2-5; 9 bases line up with TRBD2. Losses at the gene ends were 2 bases for V and 0 bases for J; bases not matched to a gene: 4. This CDR3 has 16 residues. CDR1 is SEHNR and CDR2 is FQNEAQ in the germline V gene (reference sequence). In DNA, the CDR3 is TGTGCCAGCAGCTTAAAGCGGGGGGTCAACCAAGAGACCCAGTACTTC. It encodes CASSLKRGVNQETQYF.

The sample holds many counts of this clonotype. V gene TRBV5-1 combines with J gene TRBJ2-3; D gene unclear. From germline, CDR1 is SGHRS and CDR2 YFSETQ. Trimming removed 4 bases from V and 6 bases from J, with 15 bases in between. This CDR3 comprises 14 residues. CDR3 DNA: TGCGCCAGCAGCCCGGTGGTGGCTAGGGATACGCAGTATTTT. Translation: CASSPVVARDTQYF.

In this sample, this clonotype turned up many times. The chain carries TRBV6-6 and TRBJ2-1; D remains ambiguous. Trimming shortened V by 8 bases and J by 5 bases, and 4 bases separated the two germline ends. The CDR3 sequence is 10 residues long. Germline V gene data show CDR1 as MNHNY and CDR2 as SVGAGI (reference sequence). CDR3 sequence (DNA): TGTGCCAGCTCGGACAATGAGCAGTTCTTC. The encoded protein is CASSDNEQFF.

This clonotype was seen ten or more times. This rearrangement joins TRBV7-3 to TRBJ2-5, with TRBD1 matching 7 bases. After removal of 5 bases from V and 5 bases from J, the junction contained 8 bases not matched to a gene. This CDR3 comprises 14 residues. CDR1 is SGHTA and CDR2 is FQGTGA in the germline V gene. Here the CDR3 DNA reads TGTGCCAGCAGCCCCCAGGGGGTCGGGGAGACCCAGTACTTC. Translated, it gives CASSPQGVGETQYF. Using reference TRBV7-3 and TRBJ2-5 for the parts outside the CDR3, the full variable domain is GAGVSQTPSNKVTEKGKYVELRCDPISGHTALYWYRQSLGQGPEFLIYFQGTGAADDSGLPNDRFFAVRPEGSVSTLKIQRTERGDSAVYLCASSPQGVGETQYFGPGTRLLVL.

The chain joins TRBV18 to TRBJ2-5; D is uncertain. Germline lookup yields CDR1 KGHSH and CDR2 LQKENI. Trimming removed 5 bases from V and 0 bases from J, with 7 bases in between. This CDR3 has 13 residues. CDR3 region: CASSSNHQETQYF. The CDR3 coding sequence is TGTGCCAGCTCATCAAACCACCAAGAGACCCAGTACTTC.

This clonotype was observed many times. The chain joins TRBV12-3 or TRBV12-4 to TRBJ1-5, with TRBD1 matching over 8 bases. The CDR3 is 14 residues long. Trimming at V came to 2 bases and at J to 6 bases, leaving 3 bases not matched to a gene. The CDR3 DNA follows: TGTGCCAGCAGTTTAACAGGGGGAGGTCAGCCCCAGCATTTT. Amino acid sequence: CASSLTGGGQPQHF.

The V gene is TRBV25-1, the J gene TRBJ1-6, with D possibly matching TRBD1 (6 bases). The V and J ends lost 4 bases and 4 bases respectively, with 14 bases between them. Germline V gene data show CDR1 as MGHDK and CDR2 as SYGVNS. The CDR3 sequence is 16 residues long. The CDR3 here is CASSAGEGDYNSPLHF. CDR3 DNA: TGTGCCAGCAGTGCTGGGGAGGGGGATTATAATTCACCCCTCCACTTT.

The gene calls are TRBV7-9 and TRBJ2-3; D uncertain. Per the germline V gene, CDR1 is SEHNR and CDR2 is FQNEAQ (reference sequence). CDR3 length equals 12 residues. V gave up 8 bases and J gave up 3 bases, with 9 bases separating them. This CDR3 reads CASGPGTDTQYF. In nucleotides, the CDR3 is TGTGCCAGCGGCCCCGGGACAGATACGCAGTATTTT.

The table lists this clonotype with a count of one. The chain couples TRBV11-2 to TRBJ1-2; D unclear. The CDR3 extends over 16 amino acids. Per the germline V gene, CDR1 is SGHAT and CDR2 is FQNNGV. The V end lost 4 bases, the J end lost 8 bases, and 23 bases lay between the germline ends. DNA for the CDR3: TGTGCCAGCAGCTCCCGACTGGGCCGATACAATGAGGGCTACACCTTC. Translation gives CASSSRLGRYNEGYTF.

This chain links TRBV5-1 with TRBJ2-3; D is possibly TRBD1 or TRBD2 (5 bases each). The CDR3 extends over 14 amino acids. V lost 1 base and J 11 bases, leaving 17 bases between the germline ends. Germline values: CDR1 SGHRS, CDR2 YFSETQ. The CDR3 DNA is TGCGCCAGCAGCTTGACCGGGACCTACAATGAGCAGTATTTT. This gives the protein CASSLTGTYNEQYF.

The chain is built from TRBV7-9 and TRBJ1-1; no clear D gene. V dropped 5 bases and J dropped 11 bases, with 15 bases sitting between them. Per the germline V gene, CDR1 is SEHNR and CDR2 is FQNEAQ (reference sequence). The CDR3 sequence is 12 residues long. CDR3 sequence reads: CASSAEPVGAFF. CDR3 nucleotides: TGTGCCAGCAGCGCCGAACCGGTAGGGGCTTTCTTT.

A word on this clonotype: A much larger clone lies a single base off, so this may be a read error. The V gene is TRBV20-1, the J gene TRBJ2-7; D is perhaps TRBD2 (6 bases). V lost 3 bases to trimming and J lost 9 bases, with 18 bases between them. The CDR3 spans 13 residues. Germline V gene data show CDR1 as DFQATT and CDR2 as SNEGSKA (reference sequence). Here the CDR3 DNA reads TGCAGTGCTAGGCCCGAGTTGGGCGGGGCGCAGTACTTC. Protein: CSARPELGGAQYF.

This clonotype was counted at least ten times. V and J are TRBV20-1 and TRBJ2-3; a possible D gene is TRBD2 (6 bases). The germline V gene encodes CDR1 DFQATT and CDR2 SNEGSKA (reference sequence). There are 13 residues in the CDR3. The V end was cut by 0 bases, the J end by 8 bases, with 12 bases between. The CDR3 region has the DNA TGCAGTGCTAGAGACACTAGCCCGGTTACGCAGTATTTT. It translates to CSARDTSPVTQYF.

This clonotype was observed many times. The chain couples TRBV18 to TRBJ2-3; TRBD2 is a possible D gene (5 bases). The CDR3 is made up of 14 amino acids. Trimming stripped 4 bases from V and 6 bases from J, with 14 bases between. Germline assignment: CDR1 KGHSH and CDR2 LQKENI. As DNA, the CDR3 is TGTGCCAGCTCACTGGTTCCGGAGGCCGATACGCAGTATTTT. It specifies CASSLVPEADTQYF. The full variable domain, completed using reference TRBV18 and TRBJ2-3, is NAGVMQNPRHLVRRRGQEARLRCSPMKGHSHVYWYRQLPEEGLKFMVYLQKENIIDESGMPKERFSAEFPKEGPSILRIQQVVRGDSAAYFCASSLVPEADTQYFGPGTRLTVL.

This clonotype was seen ten or more times. The chain carries TRBV9 and TRBJ2-5; perhaps TRBD1 as D (6 bases). The CDR3 covers 15 residues. The V gene lost 5 bases and the J gene lost 1 base, with 15 bases spanning the gap. Germline CDR1 SGDLS, CDR2 YYNGEE. The DNA of the CDR3 is TGTGCCAGCAGTGGAACCCTGGACAGCCAAGAGACCCAGTACTTC. It yields the protein CASSGTLDSQETQYF.

This clonotype appeared many times. The chain carries TRBV11-3 and TRBJ2-1, with 8 bases that match TRBD2. Trimming at V came to 0 bases and at J to 4 bases, leaving 5 bases not matched to a gene. CDR3 length: 16 amino acids. In germline, CDR1 is SGHNT, CDR2 YENEEA. The CDR3 coding sequence is TGTGCCAGCAGCTTAGATCCCGGGACTAGGTACAATGAGCAGTTCTTC. It yields the protein CASSLDPGTRYNEQFF. Full variable domain (missing parts from reference TRBV11-3 and TRBJ2-1): EAGVVQSPRYKIIEKKQPVAFWCNPISGHNTLYWYLQNLGQGPELLIRYENEEAVDDSQLPKDRFSAERLKGVDSTLKIQPAELGDSAVYLCASSLDPGTRYNEQFFGPGTRLTVL.

Ten or more counts support this clonotype. The rearrangement joins TRBV4-2 to TRBJ2-3, with a weak D call TRBD2 (5 bases). Trimming removed 5 bases at V and 2 bases at J, with 26 bases between. Germline loops: CDR1 LGHNA, CDR2 YNFKEQ. The CDR3 extends over 19 amino acids. CDR3 nucleotides: TGTGCCAGCAGCACCAGGCTGGACGCGGACTCCTACCCCACAGATACGCAGTATTTT. Protein: CASSTRLDADSYPTDTQYF.